Listed below are T cell receptor beta chains from one sample, sequenced in a study of untreated major depressive disorder. Libraries were prepared by immunoSEQ multiplex PCR; TCRdb keeps only in-frame clonotypes and omits some of them. The sample carries 20,000 or so clones, more than 75% recorded once. Sequencing was performed on CD4+ T cells from PBMCs. The receptors come from a woman between 25 and 40 years old in good health. Both conserved end residues are part of each CDR3. A D gene is named only where the DNA matches it firmly. The size field is filled for only some rows; it gives once, few, many or a size class.

D gene: TRBD1
V gene: TRBV5-1
clone size: -
J gene: TRBJ2-1
CDR3 protein: CASSPRDRAYNEQFF
CDR3 DNA: TGCGCCAGCAGCCCCCGGGACAGAGCCTACAATGAGCAGTTCTTC

D gene: -
V gene: TRBV19
clone size: -
J gene: TRBJ2-7
CDR3 protein: CASTQQVLLTGEQYF
CDR3 DNA: TGTGCCAGTACCCAACAGGTCCTTTTAACGGGCGAGCAGTACTTC

D gene: TRBD2
V gene: TRBV23-1
clone size: -
J gene: TRBJ2-1
CDR3 protein: CASSQSLAEDYNEQFF
CDR3 DNA: TGCGCCAGCAGTCAATCCCTAGCGGAAGACTACAATGAGCAGTTCTTC

D gene: -
V gene: TRBV2
clone size: once
J gene: TRBJ1-1
CDR3 protein: CASRPQGKNTEAFF
CDR3 DNA: TGTGCCAGCAGGCCACAGGGTAAGAACACTGAAGCTTTCTTT

D gene: -
V gene: TRBV7-2
clone size: -
J gene: TRBJ1-5
CDR3 protein: CASSLVGGNQPQHF
CDR3 DNA: TGTGCCAGCAGCTTGGTGGGGGGCAATCAGCCCCAGCATTTT

D gene: TRBD1
V gene: TRBV5-1
clone size: -
J gene: TRBJ2-7
CDR3 protein: CASSPMSGGDGEQYF
CDR3 DNA: TGCGCCAGCAGCCCCATGTCAGGGGGCGACGGCGAGCAGTACTTC

D gene: TRBD1
V gene: TRBV2
clone size: once
J gene: TRBJ2-5
CDR3 protein: CASRDGRGQETQYF
CDR3 DNA: TGTGCCAGCAGGGACGGCAGGGGGCAAGAGACCCAGTACTTC

D gene: -
V gene: TRBV29-1
clone size: -
J gene: TRBJ2-7
CDR3 protein: CSVEVDGLSYEQYF
CDR3 DNA: TGCAGCGTTGAGGTTGACGGCCTCTCCTACGAGCAGTACTTC

D gene: -
V gene: TRBV5-8
clone size: -
J gene: TRBJ2-7
CDR3 protein: CASSLTGFWEQYF
CDR3 DNA: TGTGCCAGCAGCTTGACAGGGTTCTGGGAGCAGTACTTC

D gene: -
V gene: TRBV25-1
clone size: -
J gene: TRBJ2-3
CDR3 protein: CASSVNSGPTDTQYF
CDR3 DNA: TGTGCCAGCAGTGTTAATAGCGGACCCACAGATACGCAGTATTTT

D gene: TRBD1
V gene: TRBV6-6
clone size: -
J gene: TRBJ2-1
CDR3 protein: CASRSQQGAEQFF
CDR3 DNA: TGTGCCAGCAGAAGCCAACAGGGGGCTGAGCAGTTCTTC

D gene: TRBD2
V gene: TRBV7-9
clone size: few
J gene: TRBJ2-5
CDR3 protein: CASSSWMGGRGVETQYF
CDR3 DNA: TGTGCCAGCAGCTCCTGGATGGGCGGGAGAGGAGTAGAGACCCAGTACTTC

D gene: -
V gene: TRBV11-2
clone size: once
J gene: TRBJ1-2
CDR3 protein: CASSYSKRLGGYTF
CDR3 DNA: TGTGCCAGCAGCTATAGTAAAAGGCTGGGTGGCTACACCTTC

D gene: TRBD1
V gene: TRBV4-2
clone size: -
J gene: TRBJ2-7
CDR3 protein: CASSQAGTGTEQYF
CDR3 DNA: TGTGCCAGCAGCCAAGCCGGGACAGGGACCGAGCAGTACTTC

D gene: TRBD1
V gene: TRBV10-3
clone size: -
J gene: TRBJ1-5
CDR3 protein: CAISPSGQNQPQHF
CDR3 DNA: TGTGCCATCAGTCCTTCGGGACAGAATCAGCCCCAGCATTTT

D gene: TRBD2
V gene: TRBV27
clone size: few
J gene: TRBJ2-5
CDR3 protein: CASSFSGRAQTQYF
CDR3 DNA: TGTGCCAGCAGTTTTAGCGGGAGGGCGCAGACCCAGTACTTC

D gene: -
V gene: TRBV15
clone size: few
J gene: TRBJ2-4
CDR3 protein: CATSSGTARETKNIQYF
CDR3 DNA: TGTGCCACCAGCTCGGGGACGGCGCGTGAGACCAAAAACATTCAGTACTTC

D gene: TRBD1
V gene: TRBV28
clone size: -
J gene: TRBJ2-7
CDR3 protein: CASKGTGGGEQYF
CDR3 DNA: TGTGCCTCAAAGGGGACAGGGGGCGGCGAGCAGTACTTC

D gene: TRBD2
V gene: TRBV7-8
clone size: -
J gene: TRBJ2-3
CDR3 protein: CASSIGTSGRDTQYF
CDR3 DNA: TGTGCCAGCAGCATCGGGACTAGCGGGCGAGATACGCAGTATTTT

D gene: -
V gene: TRBV5-4
clone size: -
J gene: TRBJ2-3
CDR3 protein: CASSSGPLSRDTQYF
CDR3 DNA: TGTGCCAGCAGCTCCGGACCCTTAAGTCGGGATACGCAGTATTTT

D gene: -
V gene: TRBV9
clone size: -
J gene: TRBJ2-2
CDR3 protein: CASTVEARNTGELFF
CDR3 DNA: TGTGCCAGCACCGTCGAGGCTAGGAACACCGGGGAGCTGTTTTTT

D gene: -
V gene: TRBV28
clone size: -
J gene: TRBJ2-3
CDR3 protein: CASSLPSAASTDTQYF
CDR3 DNA: TGTGCCAGCAGTTTACCATCGGCGGCTAGCACAGATACGCAGTATTTT

D gene: -
V gene: TRBV5-6
clone size: -
J gene: TRBJ1-5
CDR3 protein: CASSRRGNQPQHF
CDR3 DNA: TGTGCCAGCAGCCGGAGGGGTAATCAGCCCCAGCATTTT

D gene: -
V gene: TRBV11-2
clone size: -
J gene: TRBJ2-7
CDR3 protein: CASSLDLKAQRGQYF
CDR3 DNA: TGTGCCAGCAGCTTAGATCTGAAGGCACAAAGGGGGCAGTACTTC

D gene: -
V gene: TRBV27
clone size: -
J gene: TRBJ1-5
CDR3 protein: CASSPSRIYSNQPQHF
CDR3 DNA: TGTGCCAGCAGCCCCAGCAGAATCTATAGCAATCAGCCCCAGCATTTT

D gene: -
V gene: TRBV6-1
clone size: once
J gene: TRBJ2-7
CDR3 protein: CATLAWLGSYEQYF
CDR3 DNA: TGTGCCACATTGGCCTGGCTAGGGTCCTACGAGCAGTACTTC

D gene: -
V gene: TRBV28
clone size: -
J gene: TRBJ1-5
CDR3 protein: CASSLKGVRGQPQHF
CDR3 DNA: TGTGCCAGCAGTTTGAAGGGGGTGCGCGGTCAGCCCCAGCATTTT

D gene: TRBD1
V gene: TRBV28
clone size: -
J gene: TRBJ1-1
CDR3 protein: CASSYRTGKNTEAFF
CDR3 DNA: TGTGCCAGCAGTTACCGGACAGGGAAGAACACTGAAGCTTTCTTT

D gene: -
V gene: TRBV12-5
clone size: -
J gene: TRBJ1-1
CDR3 protein: CASGLGVSGNTEAFF
CDR3 DNA: TGTGCTAGTGGTTTGGGGGTCAGTGGGAACACTGAAGCTTTCTTT

D gene: -
V gene: TRBV2
clone size: once
J gene: TRBJ2-5
CDR3 protein: CASNEGETQYF
CDR3 DNA: TGTGCCAGCAATGAGGGGGAGACCCAGTACTTC

D gene: -
V gene: TRBV29-1
clone size: -
J gene: TRBJ2-1
CDR3 protein: CSVARDGHNEQFF
CDR3 DNA: TGCAGCGTGGCCCGGGACGGCCACAATGAGCAGTTCTTC

D gene: TRBD1
V gene: TRBV6-5
clone size: -
J gene: TRBJ1-1
CDR3 protein: CASSKTGWTEAFF
CDR3 DNA: TGTGCCAGCAGCAAGACAGGGTGGACTGAAGCTTTCTTT

D gene: TRBD1
V gene: TRBV28
clone size: -
J gene: TRBJ1-4
CDR3 protein: CAARPGQRNEKLFF
CDR3 DNA: TGTGCGGCCCGGCCGGGACAGAGAAATGAAAAACTGTTTTTT

D gene: TRBD1
V gene: TRBV29-1
clone size: -
J gene: TRBJ2-5
CDR3 protein: CSVHPGQGLGETQYF
CDR3 DNA: TGCAGCGTTCACCCTGGACAGGGGCTTGGGGAGACCCAGTACTTC

D gene: -
V gene: TRBV5-8
clone size: -
J gene: TRBJ2-3
CDR3 protein: CASRGYTQYF
CDR3 DNA: TGTGCCAGCAGGGGATATACGCAGTATTTT

D gene: TRBD1
V gene: TRBV15
clone size: -
J gene: TRBJ1-1
CDR3 protein: CATSRGQGDTEAFF
CDR3 DNA: TGTGCCACCAGCAGAGGACAGGGGGACACTGAAGCTTTCTTT

D gene: TRBD2
V gene: TRBV9
clone size: -
J gene: TRBJ2-1
CDR3 protein: CASSATSGSGSYNEQFF
CDR3 DNA: TGTGCCAGCAGCGCGACTAGCGGGAGTGGGTCCTACAATGAGCAGTTCTTC

D gene: TRBD1
V gene: TRBV6-5
clone size: -
J gene: TRBJ2-1
CDR3 protein: CASSYSIGTGSGEQFF
CDR3 DNA: TGTGCCAGCAGTTACTCGATTGGGACAGGGTCTGGTGAGCAGTTCTTC

D gene: TRBD1
V gene: TRBV6-5
clone size: -
J gene: TRBJ2-3
CDR3 protein: CASSFGTGGADTQYF
CDR3 DNA: TGTGCCAGCAGTTTCGGGACAGGGGGCGCAGATACGCAGTATTTT

D gene: TRBD1
V gene: TRBV27
clone size: -
J gene: TRBJ1-2
CDR3 protein: CASSLRGQEYGYTF
CDR3 DNA: TGTGCCAGCAGTCTACGGGGACAGGAGTATGGCTACACCTTC

D gene: -
V gene: TRBV6-6
clone size: -
J gene: TRBJ1-5
CDR3 protein: CASSSLQGIKQPQHF
CDR3 DNA: TGTGCCAGCAGTTCTCTACAGGGAATCAAACAGCCCCAGCATTTT

D gene: TRBD2
V gene: TRBV7-9
clone size: once
J gene: TRBJ2-1
CDR3 protein: CASSLAGGNEQFF
CDR3 DNA: TGTGCCAGCAGCTTAGCGGGAGGGAATGAGCAGTTCTTC

D gene: -
V gene: TRBV12-5
clone size: -
J gene: TRBJ1-5
CDR3 protein: CASGLRQTNQPQHF
CDR3 DNA: TGTGCTAGTGGTTTGAGGCAGACCAATCAGCCCCAGCATTTT

D gene: -
V gene: TRBV2
clone size: -
J gene: TRBJ2-1
CDR3 protein: CASRPEHNEQFF
CDR3 DNA: TGTGCCAGCAGGCCAGAGCACAATGAGCAGTTCTTC

D gene: -
V gene: TRBV6-5
clone size: -
J gene: TRBJ2-1
CDR3 protein: CASSYSRRSADNEQFF
CDR3 DNA: TGTGCCAGCAGTTACTCGCGTAGGTCGGCCGACAATGAGCAGTTCTTC

D gene: TRBD2
V gene: TRBV7-2
clone size: -
J gene: TRBJ2-7
CDR3 protein: CASSLASRGAPWREPYEQYF
CDR3 DNA: TGTGCCAGCAGCTTAGCGAGTCGAGGGGCGCCCTGGCGGGAGCCCTACGAGCAGTACTTC

D gene: TRBD2
V gene: TRBV2
clone size: -
J gene: TRBJ2-1
CDR3 protein: CASSDSGRKQFF
CDR3 DNA: TGTGCCAGCAGTGATAGCGGGAGGAAGCAGTTCTTC

D gene: -
V gene: TRBV28
clone size: -
J gene: TRBJ1-2
CDR3 protein: CAIAHGGAGNYGYTF
CDR3 DNA: TGTGCCATCGCTCATGGTGGGGCAGGGAACTATGGCTACACCTTC

D gene: -
V gene: TRBV30
clone size: -
J gene: TRBJ2-7
CDR3 protein: CAWAASSYEQYF
CDR3 DNA: TGTGCCTGGGCCGCCTCTTCTTACGAGCAGTACTTC

D gene: -
V gene: TRBV19
clone size: -
J gene: TRBJ1-1
CDR3 protein: CATLNPGTVNTEAFF
CDR3 DNA: TGTGCCACCTTGAACCCCGGGACGGTGAACACTGAAGCTTTCTTT

D gene: TRBD2
V gene: TRBV19
clone size: -
J gene: TRBJ2-5
CDR3 protein: CASSSQTSGKETQYF
CDR3 DNA: TGTGCCAGTAGTAGCCAGACTAGCGGGAAGGAGACCCAGTACTTC

D gene: -
V gene: TRBV28
clone size: -
J gene: TRBJ2-7
CDR3 protein: CASRRSGTPIYEQYF
CDR3 DNA: TGTGCCAGCAGGAGATCCGGGACACCGATCTACGAGCAGTACTTC

D gene: -
V gene: TRBV5-1
clone size: -
J gene: TRBJ1-6
CDR3 protein: CASSTGRTNSPLHF
CDR3 DNA: TGCGCCAGCAGCACAGGGAGGACTAATTCACCCCTCCACTTT

D gene: TRBD1
V gene: TRBV5-6
clone size: few
J gene: TRBJ2-7
CDR3 protein: CASSSGTGLFEQYF
CDR3 DNA: TGTGCCAGCAGCTCCGGGACAGGGCTCTTCGAGCAGTACTTC

D gene: -
V gene: TRBV5-4
clone size: -
J gene: TRBJ2-3
CDR3 protein: CASSFTGTDTQYF
CDR3 DNA: TGTGCCAGCAGCTTCACGGGCACAGATACGCAGTATTTT

D gene: -
V gene: TRBV11-2
clone size: -
J gene: TRBJ2-7
CDR3 protein: CASSFVGGSYEQYF
CDR3 DNA: TGTGCCAGCAGCTTTGTAGGGGGCTCCTACGAGCAGTACTTC

D gene: -
V gene: TRBV7-2
clone size: -
J gene: TRBJ2-1
CDR3 protein: CASSLASGLYNEQFF
CDR3 DNA: TGTGCCAGCAGCTTAGCTAGCGGACTATACAATGAGCAGTTCTTC

D gene: -
V gene: TRBV6-1
clone size: -
J gene: TRBJ1-2
CDR3 protein: CASSPEVGAHTF
CDR3 DNA: TGTGCCAGCAGTCCGGAGGTAGGGGCCCACACCTTC